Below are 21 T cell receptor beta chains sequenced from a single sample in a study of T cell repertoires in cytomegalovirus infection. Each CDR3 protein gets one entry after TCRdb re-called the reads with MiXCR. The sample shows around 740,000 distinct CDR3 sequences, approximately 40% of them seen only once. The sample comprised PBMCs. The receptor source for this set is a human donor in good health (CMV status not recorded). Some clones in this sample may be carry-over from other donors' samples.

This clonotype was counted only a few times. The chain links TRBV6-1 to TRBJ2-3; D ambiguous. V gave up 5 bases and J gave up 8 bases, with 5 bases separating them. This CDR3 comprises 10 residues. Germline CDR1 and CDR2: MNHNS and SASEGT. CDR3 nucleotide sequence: TGTGCCAGCAGTTACGTTACGCAGTATTTT. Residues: CASSYVTQYF.

CDR3 region: CSVELGQGVRDTQYF. Written as DNA, the CDR3 is TGCAGCGTTGAACTGGGGCAGGGAGTAAGAGATACGCAGTATTTT. The chain couples TRBV29-1 to TRBJ2-3; D may correspond to TRBD1 or TRBD2 (5 bases each). With 2 bases removed from V and 5 bases from J, the gap between germline ends came to 17 bases. Germline CDR1 SQVTM, CDR2 ANQGSEA. This CDR3 region has 15 residues.

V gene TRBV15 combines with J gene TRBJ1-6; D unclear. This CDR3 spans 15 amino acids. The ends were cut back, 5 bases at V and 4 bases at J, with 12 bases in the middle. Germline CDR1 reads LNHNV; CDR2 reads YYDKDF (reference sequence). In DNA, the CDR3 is TGTGCCACCAGCGTAAGGACCGAGTATAATTCACCCCTCCACTTT. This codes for CATSVRTEYNSPLHF. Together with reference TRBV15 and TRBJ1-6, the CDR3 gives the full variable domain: DAMVIQNPRYQVTQFGKPVTLSCSQTLNHNVMYWYQQKSSQAPKLLFHYYDKDFNNEADTPDNFQSRRPNTSFCFLDIRSPGLGDTAMYLCATSVRTEYNSPLHFGNGTRLTVT.

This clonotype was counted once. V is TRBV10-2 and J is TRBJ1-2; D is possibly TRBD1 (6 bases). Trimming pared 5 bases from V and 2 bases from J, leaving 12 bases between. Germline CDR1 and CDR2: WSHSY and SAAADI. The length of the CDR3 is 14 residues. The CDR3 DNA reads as TGCGCCAGCAGTAGACAGGCGCTAAACTATGGCTACACCTTC. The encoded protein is CASSRQALNYGYTF.

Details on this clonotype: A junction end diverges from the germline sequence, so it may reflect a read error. This chain's CDR3 is CTSSYATDQASGTTKGEQFF. The DNA of the CDR3 is TGTACCAGCAGTTACGCCACAGACCAAGCCTCCGGGACTACCAAGGGTGAGCAGTTCTTC. The chain employs TRBV6-1 and TRBJ2-1; 7 nucleotides line up with TRBD2. The CDR3 covers 20 residues. Germline values: CDR1 MNHNS, CDR2 SASEGT.

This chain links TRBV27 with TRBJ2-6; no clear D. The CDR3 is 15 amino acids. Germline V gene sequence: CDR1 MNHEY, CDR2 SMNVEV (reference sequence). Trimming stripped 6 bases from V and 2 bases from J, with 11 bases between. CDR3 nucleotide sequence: TGTGCCAGCAGCCTACACAGCCCTGGGGCCAACGTCCTGACTTTC. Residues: CASSLHSPGANVLTF.

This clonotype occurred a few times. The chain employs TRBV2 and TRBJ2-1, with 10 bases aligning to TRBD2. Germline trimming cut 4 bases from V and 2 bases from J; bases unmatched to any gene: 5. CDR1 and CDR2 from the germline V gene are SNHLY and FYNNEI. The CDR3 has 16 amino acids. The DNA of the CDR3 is TGTGCCAGCAGTGGGGCTAGCGGGAGTGCCTACAATGAGCAGTTCTTC. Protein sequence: CASSGASGSAYNEQFF.

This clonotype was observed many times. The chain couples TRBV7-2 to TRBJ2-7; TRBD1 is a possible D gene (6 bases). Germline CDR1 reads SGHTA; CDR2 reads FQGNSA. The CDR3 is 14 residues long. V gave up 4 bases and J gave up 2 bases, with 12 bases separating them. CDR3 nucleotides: TGTGCCAGCAGCTCCGGGACACCACCCTACGAGCAGTACTTC. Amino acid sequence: CASSSGTPPYEQYF.

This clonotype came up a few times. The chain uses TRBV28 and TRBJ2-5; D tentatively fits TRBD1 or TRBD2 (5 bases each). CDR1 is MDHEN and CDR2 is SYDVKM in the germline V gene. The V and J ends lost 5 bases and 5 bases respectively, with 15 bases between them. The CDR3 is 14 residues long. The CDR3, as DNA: TGTGCCAGCAGTCGACAGAACCCGGGGGAGACCCAGTACTTC. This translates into CASSRQNPGETQYF.

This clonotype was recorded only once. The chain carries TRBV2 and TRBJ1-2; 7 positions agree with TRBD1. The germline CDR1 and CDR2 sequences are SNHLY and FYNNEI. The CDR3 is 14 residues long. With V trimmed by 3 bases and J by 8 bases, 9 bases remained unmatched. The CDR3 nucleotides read TGTGCCAGCAGTGAGGAGGGGGCGTCGCGGGGCTACACCTTC. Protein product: CASSEEGASRGYTF.

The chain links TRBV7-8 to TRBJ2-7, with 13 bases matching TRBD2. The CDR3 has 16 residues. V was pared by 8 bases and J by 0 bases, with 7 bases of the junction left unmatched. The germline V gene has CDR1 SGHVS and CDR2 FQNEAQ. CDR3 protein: CASCRGTSGVSYEQYF. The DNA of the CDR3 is TGTGCCAGCTGTCGAGGGACTAGCGGGGTCTCCTACGAGCAGTACTTC.

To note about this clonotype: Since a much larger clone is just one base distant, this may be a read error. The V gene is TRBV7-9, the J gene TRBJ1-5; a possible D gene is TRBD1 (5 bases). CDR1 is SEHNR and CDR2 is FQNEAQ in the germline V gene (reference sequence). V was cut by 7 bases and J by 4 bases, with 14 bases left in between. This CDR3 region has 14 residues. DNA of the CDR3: TGTGCCAGCATCACAGGCGGGGAGAATCAGCCCCAGCATTTT. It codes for CASITGGENQPQHF.

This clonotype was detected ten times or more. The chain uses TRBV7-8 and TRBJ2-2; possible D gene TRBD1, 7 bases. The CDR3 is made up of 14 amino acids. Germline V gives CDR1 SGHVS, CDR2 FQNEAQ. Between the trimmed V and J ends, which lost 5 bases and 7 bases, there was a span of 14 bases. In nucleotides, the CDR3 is TGTGCCAGCAGCCGCGGGACAGAATTCGGGGAGCTGTTTTTT. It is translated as CASSRGTEFGELFF.

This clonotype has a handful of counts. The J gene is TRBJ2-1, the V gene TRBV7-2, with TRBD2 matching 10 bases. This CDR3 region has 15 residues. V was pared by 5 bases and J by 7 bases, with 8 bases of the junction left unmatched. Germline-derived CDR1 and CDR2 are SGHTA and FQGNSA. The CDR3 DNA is TGTGCCAGCAGCGTTAGCGGGGGGAGGGGGAATGAGCAGTTCTTC. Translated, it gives CASSVSGGRGNEQFF.

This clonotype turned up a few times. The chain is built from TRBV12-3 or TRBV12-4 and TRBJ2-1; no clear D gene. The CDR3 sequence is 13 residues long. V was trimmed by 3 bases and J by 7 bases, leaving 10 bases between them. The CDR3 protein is CASSLWQANEQFF. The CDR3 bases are TGTGCCAGCAGTTTGTGGCAAGCGAATGAGCAGTTCTTC.

The CDR3 here is CARRTGMNTEAFF. The CDR3 nucleotides are TGTGCCAGGAGGACGGGAATGAACACTGAAGCTTTCTTT. The chain recombines TRBV10-3 with TRBJ1-1; D uncertain. V gave up 10 bases and J gave up 0 bases, with 12 bases separating them. The CDR3 has 13 amino acids. The germline gives CDR1 ENHRY, CDR2 SYGVKD.

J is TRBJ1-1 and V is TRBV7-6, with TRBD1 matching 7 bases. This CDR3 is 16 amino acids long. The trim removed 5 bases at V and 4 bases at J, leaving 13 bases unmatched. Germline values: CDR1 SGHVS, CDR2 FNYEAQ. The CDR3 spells CASSPTQGGRSTEAFF. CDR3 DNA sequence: TGTGCCAGCAGCCCCACCCAGGGGGGCAGGAGCACTGAAGCTTTCTTT.

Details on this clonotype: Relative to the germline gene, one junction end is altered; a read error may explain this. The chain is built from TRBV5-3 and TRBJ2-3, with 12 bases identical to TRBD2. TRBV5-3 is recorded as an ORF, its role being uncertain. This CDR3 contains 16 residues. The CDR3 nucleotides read TGTGCCAGCAGCTCAACTAGCGGGAGGACCGCAGATACGCAGTATTTT. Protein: CASSSTSGRTADTQYF.

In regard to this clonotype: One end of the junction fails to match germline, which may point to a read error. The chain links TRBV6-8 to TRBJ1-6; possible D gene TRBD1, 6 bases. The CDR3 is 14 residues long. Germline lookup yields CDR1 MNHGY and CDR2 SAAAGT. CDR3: CASSFRGWNSPLRF. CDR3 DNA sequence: TGTGCCAGCAGTTTCAGGGGCTGGAATTCACCCCTCCGCTTT.

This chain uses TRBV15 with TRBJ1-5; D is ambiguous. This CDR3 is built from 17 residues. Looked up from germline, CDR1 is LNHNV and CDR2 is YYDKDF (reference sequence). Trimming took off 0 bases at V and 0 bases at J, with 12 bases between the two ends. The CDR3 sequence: CATSRDYQTLSNQPQHF. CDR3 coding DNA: TGTGCCACCAGCAGAGATTACCAGACACTTAGCAATCAGCCCCAGCATTTT.

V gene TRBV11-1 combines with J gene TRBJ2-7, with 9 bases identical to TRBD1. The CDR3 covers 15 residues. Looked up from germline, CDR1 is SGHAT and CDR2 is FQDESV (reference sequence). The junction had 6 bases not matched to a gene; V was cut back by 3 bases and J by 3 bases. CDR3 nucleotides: TGTGCCAGCAGCTTGGGGACAGGGACCAACTACGAGCAGTACTTC. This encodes CASSLGTGTNYEQYF. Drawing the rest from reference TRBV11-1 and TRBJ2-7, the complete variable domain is EAEVAQSPRYKITEKSQAVAFWCDPISGHATLYWYRQILGQGPELLVQFQDESVVDDSQLPKDRFSAERLKGVDSTLKIQPAELGDSAMYLCASSLGTGTNYEQYFGPGTRLTVT.